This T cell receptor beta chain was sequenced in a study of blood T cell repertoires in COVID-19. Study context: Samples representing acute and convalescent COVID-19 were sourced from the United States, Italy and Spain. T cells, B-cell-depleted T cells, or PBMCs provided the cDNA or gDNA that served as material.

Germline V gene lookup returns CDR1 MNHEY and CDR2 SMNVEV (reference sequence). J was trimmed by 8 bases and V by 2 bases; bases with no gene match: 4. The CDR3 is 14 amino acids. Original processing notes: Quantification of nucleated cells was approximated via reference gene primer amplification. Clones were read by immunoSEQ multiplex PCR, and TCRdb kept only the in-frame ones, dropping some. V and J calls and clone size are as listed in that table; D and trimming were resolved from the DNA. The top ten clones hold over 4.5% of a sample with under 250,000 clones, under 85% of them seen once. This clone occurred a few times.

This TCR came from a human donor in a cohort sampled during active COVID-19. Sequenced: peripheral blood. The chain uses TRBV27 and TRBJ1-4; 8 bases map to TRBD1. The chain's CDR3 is CASSLGDRLEKLFF. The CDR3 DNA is TGTGCCAGCAGTTTAGGGGACAGGCTCGAAAAACTGTTTTTT.